The T cell receptor beta chain described here comes from a study of human T cells and chemical hapten exposure. This clonotype has only a few counts. Its antigen is currently unknown. Study-wide points: DPC sensitization left the count of TCRs above 1 in 1000 unchanged. Significantly more large CDR3 similarity clusters were formed by expanded TCRs than by controls.

TCRdb independently ran MiXCR on the RACE reads; one entry per CDR3 protein. Of some 250,000 distinct CDR3 sequences in the sample, approximately 8% were seen once. The sample's time point: pre-sensitization, week 0. Treatment defined: therapeutic diphenylcyclopropenone sensitization with weekly scalp DPC. This TCR was recovered from a man aged 18 to 29 with alopecia areata. Some clones in this sample may be carry-over from other donors' samples. This material consisted of whole blood, taken in connection with sensitization to the hapten diphenylcyclopropenone (DPC).

CDR3 in amino acids: CSASRSYQETQYF. The CDR3 DNA reads as TGCAGTGCTAGCCGATCGTACCAAGAGACCCAGTACTTC. This sequence joins TRBV20-1 and TRBJ2-5; D is unresolved. V lost 3 bases to trimming and J lost 0 bases, with 8 bases between them. The CDR3 covers 13 residues. CDR1 is DFQATT and CDR2 is SNEGSKA in the germline V gene (reference sequence).